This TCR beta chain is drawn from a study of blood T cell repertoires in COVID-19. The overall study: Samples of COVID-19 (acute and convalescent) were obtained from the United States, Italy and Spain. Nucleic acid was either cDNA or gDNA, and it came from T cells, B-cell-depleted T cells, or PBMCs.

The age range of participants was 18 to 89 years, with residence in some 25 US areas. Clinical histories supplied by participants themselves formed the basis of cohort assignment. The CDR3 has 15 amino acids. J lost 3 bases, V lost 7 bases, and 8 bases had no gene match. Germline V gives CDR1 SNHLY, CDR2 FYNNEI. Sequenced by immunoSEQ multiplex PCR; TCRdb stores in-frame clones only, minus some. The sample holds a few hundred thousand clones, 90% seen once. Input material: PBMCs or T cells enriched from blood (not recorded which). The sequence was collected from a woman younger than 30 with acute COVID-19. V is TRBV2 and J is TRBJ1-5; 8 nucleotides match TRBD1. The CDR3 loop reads CASNAGTGPNQPQHF. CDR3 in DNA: TGTGCCAGCAATGCCGGGACAGGCCCCAATCAGCCCCAGCATTTT.